Listed below are T cell receptor beta chains from one sample, sequenced in a study of identical twins. TCRdb fed the 5' RACE reads into MiXCR, producing one record per CDR3 protein. The repertoire includes about 690,000 distinct CDR3 sequences, 20% to 25% of them detected once, and approximately 4.5% sits in the top ten. The sample also formed part of further work on T cells expressing NK-cell markers.

The sequencing sample was made of PBMCs. These receptors all stem from a woman aged 18-30 years in good health. The CDR3 runs from the conserved cysteine through the conserved F or W. The D gene is left open where the match is weak. Clone size is given for some rows only: seen once, a few or many times, or a class if the clone is expanded.

D,J,V,size,CDR3,DNA
.,TRBJ2-7,TRBV5-8,few,CASSLDRDHEQYF,TGTGCCAGCAGCTTGGACAGGGATCACGAGCAGTACTTC
.,TRBJ2-3,TRBV7-9,few,CASSLRKGAESTDTQYF,TGTGCCAGCAGCCTTCGGAAAGGGGCGGAGAGCACAGATACGCAGTATTTT
.,TRBJ1-2,TRBV27,few,CASSADANYGYTF,TGTGCCAGCAGTGCAGATGCTAACTATGGCTACACCTTC
.,TRBJ1-5,TRBV20-1,many,CSADPGGNQPQHF,TGCAGTGCTGACCCAGGAGGTAATCAGCCCCAGCATTTT
TRBD2,TRBJ2-7,TRBV2,.,CASSTTSGRPEQYF,TGTGCCAGCAGTACTACTAGCGGGAGGCCCGAGCAGTACTTC
TRBD1,TRBJ2-7,TRBV7-2,many,CASSLGQGLTYEQYF,TGTGCCAGCAGCTTGGGACAGGGGCTTACCTACGAGCAGTACTTC
.,TRBJ1-4,TRBV9,many,CASSPRGGFGEKLFF,TGTGCCAGCAGCCCGAGGGGGGGTTTTGGTGAAAAACTGTTTTTT
.,TRBJ2-5,TRBV20-1,few,CSARDWGYQETQYF,TGCAGTGCTAGAGATTGGGGGTACCAAGAGACCCAGTACTTC
.,TRBJ1-2,TRBV10-2,many,CASSLTQNGYTF,TGCGCCAGCAGTCTAACTCAAAACGGCTACACCTTC
TRBD1,TRBJ2-7,TRBV27,.,CASRPFRDRDLVPTYEQYF,TGTGCCAGCCGACCATTTAGGGACAGGGACCTTGTACCCACCTACGAGCAGTACTTC
TRBD2,TRBJ2-2,TRBV4-1,.,CASSQGGGWNTGELFF,TGCGCCAGCAGCCAAGGCGGGGGGTGGAACACCGGGGAGCTGTTTTTT
.,TRBJ2-5,TRBV11-2,once,CASSLDKQWYQETQYF,TGTGCCAGCAGCTTAGATAAACAATGGTACCAAGAGACCCAGTACTTC
.,TRBJ2-3,TRBV5-1,few,CASSWGTVGSPDTQYF,TGCGCCAGCAGCTGGGGCACGGTGGGATCCCCAGATACGCAGTATTTT
TRBD1,TRBJ2-2,TRBV6-2/TRBV6-3,few,CASSYGTENTGELFF,TGTGCCAGCAGTTACGGGACAGAGAACACCGGGGAGCTGTTTTTT
TRBD2,TRBJ2-1,TRBV5-6,many,CASSQGLAGAYNEQFF,TGCGCCAGCAGCCAGGGACTAGCGGGAGCCTACAATGAGCAGTTCTTC
.,TRBJ2-7,TRBV10-3,.,CAISDGRGDYEQYF,TGTGCCATCAGTGACGGAAGGGGTGACTACGAGCAGTACTTC
.,TRBJ1-2,TRBV7-9,few,CASSQGGDISGYTF,TGTGCCAGCAGCCAAGGGGGGGACATTTCTGGCTACACCTTC
TRBD2,TRBJ2-3,TRBV29-1,.,CSVEVTRRGGSVDTQYF,TGCAGCGTTGAAGTAACCAGGCGGGGGGGCTCGGTAGATACGCAGTATTTT
TRBD1,TRBJ1-4,TRBV7-9,few,CASSFLRDRVQKLFF,TGTGCCAGCAGCTTCCTCCGGGACAGGGTACAGAAACTGTTTTTT
.,TRBJ2-1,TRBV7-9,many,CASSLAPSYNEQFF,TGTGCCAGCAGCTTAGCGCCATCCTACAATGAGCAGTTCTTC
TRBD1,TRBJ2-3,TRBV7-9,.,CASSLEGSGTVEDF,TGTGCCAGCAGCTTAGAAGGGTCCGGGACAGTGGAGGATTTT
TRBD2,TRBJ2-3,TRBV5-1,many,CASSLEAGGPTDTQYF,TGCGCCAGCAGCTTGGAAGCGGGGGGGCCTACAGATACGCAGTATTTT
.,TRBJ1-4,TRBV6-5,few,CASSYGAGSNEKLFF,TGTGCCAGCAGTTACGGGGCAGGGAGTAATGAAAAACTGTTTTTT
.,TRBJ2-7,TRBV28,.,CASSFSGFHEQYF,TGTGCCAGCAGTTTTTCGGGGTTCCACGAGCAGTACTTC
.,TRBJ2-4,TRBV6-6,few,CASSYGIGTRVYF,TGTGCCAGCAGTTACGGAATAGGAACGCGTGTCTACTTC
.,TRBJ2-7,TRBV10-3,.,CAISGFLTLYEQYF,TGTGCCATCAGCGGGTTCTTGACCTTGTACGAGCAGTACTTC
.,TRBJ2-1,TRBV14,many,CASSQGIVRGQFF,TGTGCCAGCAGCCAAGGGATAGTTCGCGGGCAGTTCTTC
.,TRBJ2-1,TRBV9,few,CASSADWDNEQFF,TGTGCCAGCAGCGCGGACTGGGACAATGAGCAGTTCTTC
TRBD1,TRBJ1-5,TRBV20-1,.,CSARQGAGNQPQHF,TGCAGTGCTCGACAGGGGGCAGGCAATCAGCCCCAGCATTTT
.,TRBJ2-1,TRBV20-1,.,CSASPSHEQFF,TGCAGTGCCTCTCCCAGCCATGAGCAGTTCTTC
TRBD1,TRBJ2-3,TRBV3-1,.,CASSQASGGSRDTQYF,TGTGCCAGCAGCCAGGCCTCAGGGGGCTCAAGGGATACGCAGTATTTT
.,TRBJ1-6,TRBV4-2,many,CASSQDVAGNNSPLHF,TGTGCCAGCAGCCAAGATGTTGCGGGTAATAATTCACCCCTCCACTTT
TRBD1,TRBJ1-1,TRBV5-1,few,CASSLTGPQGANTEAFF,TGCGCCAGCAGCTTAACCGGGCCGCAGGGGGCGAACACTGAAGCTTTCTTT
TRBD2,TRBJ2-7,TRBV7-8,few,CASSLAPSGFYEQYF,TGTGCCAGCAGCTTGGCGCCTAGCGGTTTCTACGAGCAGTACTTC
.,TRBJ2-5,TRBV12-3/TRBV12-4,many,CASSFRDRETQYF,TGTGCCAGCAGTTTTAGGGACCGTGAGACCCAGTACTTC
.,TRBJ2-1,TRBV6-5,many,CASNLGRLNNEQFF,TGTGCCAGCAATTTGGGGAGGCTGAACAATGAGCAGTTCTTC
TRBD2,TRBJ2-5,TRBV12-3/TRBV12-4,.,CASRSSGGAETQYF,TGTGCCAGCAGGTCTAGCGGGGGGGCAGAGACCCAGTACTTC
.,TRBJ2-7,TRBV21-1,.,CASNRLHRGSYEQYF,TGTGCCAGCAACCGCCTACACAGGGGGTCCTACGAGCAGTACTTC
.,TRBJ2-7,TRBV7-2,.,CASSHGAFLEQYF,TGTGCCAGCAGCCACGGGGCCTTTCTCGAGCAGTACTTC
.,TRBJ2-3,TRBV7-9,.,CAGHTDTQYF,TGTGCCGGACACACAGATACGCAGTATTTT
TRBD1,TRBJ1-1,TRBV29-1,many,CSTGGGYDTEAFF,TGCAGCACGGGAGGGGGCTACGACACTGAAGCTTTCTTT
TRBD2,TRBJ2-3,TRBV5-4,.,CASSLRTSGATDTQYF,TGTGCCAGCAGCTTGAGGACTAGCGGGGCCACAGATACGCAGTATTTT
TRBD2,TRBJ2-3,TRBV20-1,few,CSARGLAGAGTDTQYF,TGCAGTGCTAGAGGTTTAGCGGGAGCTGGTACAGATACGCAGTATTTT
TRBD2,TRBJ2-7,TRBV5-1,few,CASSPAGTSASYEQYF,TGCGCCAGCAGCCCAGCCGGGACTAGCGCTTCCTACGAGCAGTACTTC
TRBD1,TRBJ2-3,TRBV28,few,CASSLGDREAGTQYF,TGTGCCAGCAGTTTAGGGGACAGGGAGGCGGGGACGCAGTATTTT
TRBD1,TRBJ2-3,TRBV5-1,.,CASSWTGKTDTQYF,TGCGCCAGCAGCTGGACAGGGAAAACAGATACGCAGTATTTT
.,TRBJ2-1,TRBV12-3/TRBV12-4,.,CASSRLGQTYNEQFF,TGTGCCAGCAGTCGACTAGGACAGACCTACAATGAGCAGTTCTTC
TRBD1,TRBJ2-7,TRBV20-1,.,CSAVDRVFFYEQYF,TGCAGTGCTGTTGACAGGGTATTCTTTTACGAGCAGTACTTC
.,TRBJ1-5,TRBV5-1,once,CAILSQYSNQPQHF,TGCGCCATCCTAAGCCAATATAGCAATCAGCCCCAGCATTTT
TRBD2,TRBJ2-2,TRBV11-2,.,CASSLDGLAGVELFF,TGTGCCAGCAGCTTAGATGGACTAGCGGGAGTGGAGCTGTTTTTT
.,TRBJ2-1,TRBV24-1,few,CATSDYGDEQFF,TGTGCCACCAGTGATTATGGGGATGAGCAGTTCTTC
.,TRBJ2-5,TRBV9,.,CASSPEVRQAGTQYF,TGTGCCAGCAGCCCAGAGGTGCGACAGGCGGGGACCCAGTACTTC
.,TRBJ2-7,TRBV13,.,CASSNHYESSYEQYF,TGTGCCAGCAGCAACCACTATGAGAGCTCCTACGAGCAGTACTTC
TRBD2,TRBJ2-1,TRBV4-2,few,CASSPTRGGRNEQFF,TGTGCCAGCAGCCCAACCCGCGGGGGGCGTAATGAGCAGTTCTTC
TRBD2,TRBJ2-1,TRBV29-1,.,CSVEGLAALSYNEQFF,TGCAGCGTTGAGGGACTAGCGGCCCTCTCCTACAATGAGCAGTTCTTC